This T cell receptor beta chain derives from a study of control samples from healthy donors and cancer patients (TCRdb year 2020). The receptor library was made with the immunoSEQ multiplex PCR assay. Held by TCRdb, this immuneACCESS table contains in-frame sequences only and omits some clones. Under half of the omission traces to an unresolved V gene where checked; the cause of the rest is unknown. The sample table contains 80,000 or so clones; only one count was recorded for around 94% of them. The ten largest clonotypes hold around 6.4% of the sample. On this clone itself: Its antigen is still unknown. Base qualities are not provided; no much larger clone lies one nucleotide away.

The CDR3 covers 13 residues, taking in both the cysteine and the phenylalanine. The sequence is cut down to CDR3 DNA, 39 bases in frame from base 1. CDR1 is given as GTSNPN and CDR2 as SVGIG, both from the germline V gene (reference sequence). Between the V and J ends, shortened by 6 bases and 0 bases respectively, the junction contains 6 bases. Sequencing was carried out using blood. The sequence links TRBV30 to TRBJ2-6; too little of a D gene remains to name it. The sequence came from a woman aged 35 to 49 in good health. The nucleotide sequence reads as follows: TGTGCCTGCGGCAACTCTGGGGCCAACGTCCTGACTTTC. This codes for CACGNSGANVLTF.